Below, one TCR beta chain is given with its context. The ends were cut back, 0 bases at V and 0 bases at J, with 6 bases in the middle. The germline V gene encodes CDR1 LNHNV and CDR2 YYDKDF (reference sequence). The CDR3 sequence is 15 residues long. Repertoires were generated with immunoSEQ multiplex PCR, while TCRdb's copy carries only in-frame clones and drops some. The sample has about 49,000 clones; around 84% are singletons. The entry originates in a study of OX40 agonist ivuxolimab in advanced cancers. The source of this sequence is an adult with an advanced solid tumor such as melanoma, head and neck, liver or kidney cancer. V usage is TRBV15 and J usage is TRBJ1-5; TRBD1 is a possible D gene (6 bases). The sample consisted of CD4+ or CD8+ T cells sorted from blood, taken in a trial of the OX40 agonist ivuxolimab. The DNA for the CDR3 is TGTGCCACCAGCAGAGACAGGGGTAGCAATCAGCCCCAGCATTTT. Translating gives CATSRDRGSNQPQHF.